The T cell receptor beta chain described here comes from a study of blood T cells in healthy people across ages (dated by TCRdb to between 2014 and 2016). With regard to the full study: In model experiments, template switching captured about one uniquely barcoded TCR beta cDNA molecule for every two T cells. To avoid experimental bias, donors of different ages were randomly spread across the sequencing lanes. Age-related changes in TCR beta repertoire diversity were measured in the study by deep sequencing normalized with unique cDNA molecular identifiers. The study analyzed two additional independent replicas of 1 million unique cDNA reads from the same blood draw for two donors, one aged 18 to 30 and one aged 80 or older. The donors were divided into four age groups: young (average 16 years), middle-aged (about 39), aged (62) and long-lived (approximately 74).

The CDR1 and CDR2 encoded by the germline V gene are ENHRY and SYGVKD. Trimming at the junction amounts to 3 bases on V and 7 bases on J, and the germline ends lie 4 bases apart. Inclusive of the bounding cysteine and phenylalanine, the CDR3 is 11 residues long. Only the CDR3 region is kept as DNA, spanning 33 bases read in frame from base 1. Of note for this clonotype: The antigen this receptor binds is unknown. No much larger clonotype is one base removed from it; base qualities were not supplied.

The donors were 40 or so Caucasian individuals from Russia, aged roughly 6 to 95 years, who were systemically healthy. Each donor gave approximately 9.3 milliliters of peripheral blood, collected into EDTA-treated Vacutainer tubes. Ficoll-Paque density-gradient centrifugation was used to isolate PBMCs, with at least 6 million per sample. Trizol reagent was used to extract total RNA from the PBMCs, yielding at least 5.5 micrograms per sample. For every donor, flow cytometry on a PBMC aliquot measured the percentage of naive CD45RAhigh/CD27high T cells. To prepare the library, 5' RACE was applied. TCRdb shows the sequencer as Illumina HiSeq 2500. The second PCR ran for about 6 to 11 cycles and used a J-beta primer mix along with a sample-barcoded 5' primer. A template-switch 5' adaptor carrying 12 random nucleotides introduced a unique molecular identifier onto each TCR beta cDNA molecule. At least 2.5 million CDR3-containing paired-end reads were obtained from each sample. The Mint cDNA synthesis kit, primed by a TRBC-specific oligonucleotide, was used to synthesize first-strand cDNA from all RNA. Following uracil-DNA glycosylase treatment, a first 18-cycle PCR with universal primers M1SS and BC2_uni_R was performed on all cDNA. As for the authors' bioinformatics: Each sample was normalized by randomly selecting 1 million high-quality reads, each carrying a distinct molecular identifier. Instead of being binned into consensus sequences, reads that shared molecular identifiers were thrown out. MiTCR, set to a Q25 quality threshold and the strictest error-elimination algorithm, was used for CDR3 identification, clonotype clustering and error correction. A nonparametric unseen species model using Euler transformation provided a lower-bound estimate of total TCR beta diversity. TCRdb redid the processing of the public reads, applying fastp at Q25 and MiXCR, and retained in-frame beta chains. Rows are combined by CDR3 protein, so each entry shows the most common genes and DNA. The V and J calls here are based on TCRdb, not the publication. In this sample the table shows about 780,000 distinct CDR3 sequences, 62% of which occur a single time. Clones ranked in the top ten supply about a quarter of the sample.

The paper as a whole reports these results and caveats: Compared with the aged group, the long-lived group had more naive CD4+ T cells, fewer expanded clones and increased TCR diversity, suggesting age selection. Since profiling was done on bulk unsorted PBMCs, naive and antigen-experienced compartments could not be conclusively compared. Because donor CMV infection status was unknown, age-related changes in expanded clonotypes were potentially confounded. Observed TCR beta diversity per million T cells fell roughly linearly with age, and a significant reduction was already apparent by age about 43. Estimates of total diversity from one million sequenced T cells were regarded as lower bounds and underestimates. A strong correlation was found between observed TCR beta diversity and the percentage of naive T cells measured by flow cytometry.

The chain employs TRBV10-3 and TRBJ2-1; too little of a D gene remains to name it. The receptor's source is a man aged 30 to 39 in good health. Sequenced input: blood. At the DNA level, the sequence is TGTGCCATCAGTGACCAGAATGAGCAGTTCTTC. Its protein product is CAISDQNEQFF.